The 17 T cell receptor beta chains in this list originate from one sample, sequenced in a study of cytomegalovirus exposure and HLA in healthy donors. PCR involved 60 Vbeta and 13 Jbeta primers. Some clones are missing from TCRdb's copy, which holds only in-frame ones; the method was immunoSEQ multiplex PCR. The data show about 98,000 clones, with about 80% seen just once and over 9.5% held by the top ten. The specimen was PBMCs. The receptor set was obtained from a man between 18 and 35 years old in good health and CMV-seropositive.

This clone showed up just a few times. The J gene is TRBJ1-5, the V gene TRBV7-9; the match to TRBD1 covers 7 bases. Germline V gene lookup returns CDR1 SEHNR and CDR2 FQNEAQ (reference sequence). The V and J ends lost 6 bases and 4 bases, in that order; junction bases with no gene match: 9. The CDR3 runs to 15 residues. CDR3 in amino acids: CASSLTGVGNQPQHF. The CDR3 DNA reads TGTGCCAGCAGTCTCACAGGGGTCGGGAATCAGCCCCAGCATTTT.

The chain links TRBV29-1 to TRBJ2-1; TRBD2 matches 11 bases. Germline-derived CDR1 and CDR2 are SQVTM and ANQGSEA. Losses at the gene ends were 5 bases for V and 0 bases for J; bases not matched to a gene: 21. The CDR3 consists of 21 residues. This CDR3 is CSVFGLAGGPTGVSSYNEQFF. CDR3 coding DNA: TGCAGCGTTTTTGGGCTAGCGGGGGGCCCAACCGGGGTAAGCTCCTACAATGAGCAGTTCTTC.

The CDR3 region has the DNA TGTGCCTGGACTAGACAGGGGATTTCGGGCTACACCTTC. Amino acids: CAWTRQGISGYTF. This sequence joins TRBV30 and TRBJ1-2; 8 bases are shared with TRBD1. The CDR3 has 13 residues. Germline loops: CDR1 GTSNPN, CDR2 SVGIG (reference sequence). Trimming cost V 4 bases and J 8 bases; bases outside gene matches: 9.

The J gene is TRBJ2-3, the V gene TRBV5-6, with D possibly matching TRBD2 (7 bases). CDR3 size: 15 residues. Between the trimmed V and J ends, which lost 3 bases and 1 base, there was a span of 12 bases. Germline assignment: CDR1 SGHDT and CDR2 YYEEEE. CDR3 amino acids: CASSYGGAGTDTQYF. DNA of the CDR3: TGTGCCAGCAGCTATGGGGGGGCCGGCACAGATACGCAGTATTTT.

The chain links TRBV9 to TRBJ1-1; perhaps TRBD1 as D (6 bases). The CDR3 has 16 residues. Germline V gives CDR1 SGDLS, CDR2 YYNGEE. The ends were cut back, 1 base at V and 4 bases at J, with 17 bases in the middle. Here the CDR3 DNA reads TGTGCCAGCAGCGTAAAACCACTAAACAGGGTCACTGAAGCTTTCTTT. Translation: CASSVKPLNRVTEAFF.

V is TRBV7-7 and J is TRBJ2-7; tentative D call: TRBD1 (5 bases). CDR1 and CDR2 from the germline V gene are SSHAT and FNYEAQ (reference sequence). CDR3 length: 14 amino acids. Between the trimmed V and J ends, which lost 5 bases and 0 bases, there was a span of 11 bases. Here the CDR3 DNA reads TGTGCCAGCAGCCCTGAGACAGCCTCCTACGAGCAGTACTTC. It is translated as CASSPETASYEQYF.

The chain has TRBV5-6 and TRBJ2-5; TRBD2 aligns across 9 bases. From germline, CDR1 is SGHDT and CDR2 YYEEEE. This CDR3 has 15 amino acids. V lost 0 bases to trimming and J lost 4 bases; unmatched junction nucleotides: 4. CDR3 DNA sequence: TGTGCCAGCAGCTTGGGCGGGGGGGCCATAGAGACCCAGTACTTC. As protein: CASSLGGGAIETQYF.

V and J are TRBV6-1 and TRBJ1-1; D unclear. Deletions cut 2 bases from V and 4 bases from J, with 8 bases between. The CDR3 totals 13 residues. CDR1 is MNHNS, CDR2 SASEGT, per germline. CDR3: CASSEREVTEAFF. CDR3 DNA sequence: TGTGCCAGCAGTGAAAGGGAGGTCACTGAAGCTTTCTTT.

V and J are TRBV14 and TRBJ2-2; weak D call: TRBD1 (7 bases). With 4 bases removed from V and 6 bases from J, the gap between germline ends came to 18 bases. CDR1 SGHDN and CDR2 FVKESK come from the germline V gene. The CDR3 runs to 16 residues. CDR3 nucleotide sequence: TGTGCCAGCAGCCCCACCCTGGGCAGGGGGGCCGGGGAGCTGTTTTTT. This codes for CASSPTLGRGAGELFF.

The rearrangement uses TRBV6-1 and TRBJ1-4; TRBD1 aligns across 8 bases. Losses at the gene ends were 3 bases for V and 8 bases for J; bases not matched to a gene: 14. Germline values: CDR1 MNHNS, CDR2 SASEGT. The CDR3 has 17 amino acids. CDR3: CASSDPDRGGVREKLFF. The DNA for the CDR3 is TGTGCCAGCAGTGACCCAGACAGGGGCGGGGTACGCGAAAAACTGTTTTTT.

The chain employs TRBV18 and TRBJ2-2, with D possibly being TRBD2 (5 bases). This CDR3 comprises 15 residues. Trimming removed 3 bases from V and 1 base from J, with 9 bases in between. Germline V gene lookup returns CDR1 KGHSH and CDR2 LQKENI. CDR3 coding DNA: TGTGCCAGCTCACCGTCCCGGGAGAACACCGGGGAGCTGTTTTTT. Protein: CASSPSRENTGELFF.

The count of this clone is one. The rearrangement uses TRBV19 and TRBJ1-1, with 10 bases lining up with TRBD1. This CDR3 comprises 16 residues. V lost 5 bases and J lost 0; bases outside the gene matches: 6. Germline CDR1 LNHDA, CDR2 SQIVND (reference sequence). In nucleotides, the CDR3 is TGTGCCAGTAGTTGGGGACAGGGGCTAATGAACACTGAAGCTTTCTTT. This translates into CASSWGQGLMNTEAFF.

The V and J genes are TRBV2 and TRBJ1-5, with D possibly being TRBD1 (6 bases). Per the germline V gene, CDR1 is SNHLY and CDR2 is FYNNEI. Trimming took 1 base from V and 0 from J, leaving 10 bases between them. This CDR3 is built from 16 residues. The CDR3 region is CASSEGDTYSNQPQHF. The CDR3 nucleotides are TGTGCCAGCAGTGAAGGGGACACTTATAGCAATCAGCCCCAGCATTTT. Based on the CDR3 plus reference TRBV2 and TRBJ1-5, the full variable domain is EPEVTQTPSHQVTQMGQEVILRCVPISNHLYFYWYRQILGQKVEFLVSFYNNEISEKSEIFDDQFSVERPDGSNFTLKIRSTKLEDSAMYFCASSEGDTYSNQPQHFGDGTRLSIL.

V and J are TRBV9 and TRBJ1-2; possible D gene TRBD1, 6 bases. V lost 0 bases and J lost 4, with 13 bases in between. The CDR3 runs 15 residues. Germline V lookup: CDR1 SGDLS, CDR2 YYNGEE. Here the CDR3 DNA reads TGTGCCAGCAGCGTAGTTGGGCAGGACAGCTATGGCTACACCTTC. The encoded protein is CASSVVGQDSYGYTF.

The gene calls are TRBV30 and TRBJ2-3; D remains unclear. Germline-derived CDR1 and CDR2 are GTSNPN and SVGIG (reference sequence). The CDR3 contains 12 residues. The ends were cut back, 2 bases at V and 4 bases at J, with 7 bases in the middle. The CDR3 is CAWSPYADTQYF. CDR3 nucleotide sequence: TGTGCCTGGAGTCCCTACGCAGATACGCAGTATTTT.

This chain uses TRBV6-1 with TRBJ1-5, with 8 nucleotides matching TRBD1. Germline values: CDR1 MNHNS, CDR2 SASEGT. This CDR3 is built from 19 residues. V was pared by 2 bases and J by 6 bases, with 18 bases of the junction left unmatched. The CDR3: CASSERSGQGFLGSQPQHF. DNA for the CDR3: TGTGCCAGCAGTGAAAGATCCGGACAGGGTTTTCTCGGTAGTCAGCCCCAGCATTTT.

This rearrangement joins TRBV19 to TRBJ1-2, with 9 bases identical to TRBD1. Germline lookup yields CDR1 LNHDA and CDR2 SQIVND (reference sequence). The V gene end was trimmed by 4 bases and the J gene end by 4 bases; junction bases not matched to a gene: 10. This CDR3 spans 16 amino acids. The CDR3 nucleotides read TGTGCCAGTAGTACGTCCGGGACAGGGCGGTTCTATGGCTACACCTTC. Protein sequence: CASSTSGTGRFYGYTF.